These 16 T cell receptor beta chains came from one sample sequenced in a study of cytomegalovirus exposure and HLA in healthy donors. This PCR relied on a set of 60 Vbeta primers and 13 Jbeta primers. Produced via immunoSEQ multiplex PCR; TCRdb's table is partial and in-frame only. The data contain 75,000 to 90,000 clones, 78% of them singletons. The sequenced sample consisted of PBMCs. The receptor source for this set is a woman between 40 and 55 years old in good health and CMV-seropositive.

The gene calls are TRBV5-1 and TRBJ1-2; 9 bases align to TRBD1. CDR1 is SGHRS and CDR2 is YFSETQ in the germline V gene. The CDR3 length is 14 residues. J was trimmed by 7 bases and V by 4 bases; bases with no gene match: 8. CDR3 sequence (DNA): TGCGCCAGCAGCGACAGGACAGGGGCAGGTGGCTACACCTTC. This translates into CASSDRTGAGGYTF.

CDR3: CASSGQGARENIQYF. Written as DNA, the CDR3 is TGTGCCAGCAGTGGACAGGGGGCTCGCGAAAACATTCAGTACTTC. The genes are TRBV2 and TRBJ2-4; 10 positions match TRBD1. Germline trimming cut 4 bases from V and 5 bases from J; bases unmatched to any gene: 5. CDR1 and CDR2 (germline): SNHLY, FYNNEI. This CDR3 is 15 amino acids long.

The V call is TRBV5-4, the J call TRBJ2-2, with 8 nucleotides matching TRBD1. The trim removed 3 bases at V and 0 bases at J, leaving 16 bases unmatched. The CDR3 spans 20 residues. Germline CDR1 SGHNT, CDR2 YYREEE (reference sequence). The CDR3 here is CASSSSSRDRRTSNTGELFF. In DNA, the CDR3 is TGTGCCAGCAGCTCGTCCTCACGGGACAGGCGAACCTCGAACACCGGGGAGCTGTTTTTT.

The rearrangement uses TRBV29-1 and TRBJ2-3; D is possibly TRBD2 (6 bases). The germline V gene encodes CDR1 SQVTM and CDR2 ANQGSEA. Between the trimmed V and J ends, which lost 6 bases and 4 bases, there was a span of 14 bases. This CDR3 region has 13 residues. The CDR3 bases are TGCAGCGTCGCCCCCTCGGGGGCAGATACGCAGTATTTT. Translating it yields CSVAPSGADTQYF.

This chain joins TRBV7-6 and TRBJ1-1, with 9 bases identical to TRBD1. CDR1 and CDR2 from the germline V gene are SGHVS and FNYEAQ. The J segment lost 3 bases and the V segment lost 5 bases, leaving 4 bases of the junction unmatched. This CDR3 contains 14 residues. CDR3: CASSTRQGDTEAFF. The CDR3 region has the DNA TGTGCCAGCAGCACCCGACAGGGGGACACTGAAGCTTTCTTT.

This clone was counted once. This chain connects TRBV20-1 to TRBJ1-2; 7 bases align to TRBD1. The CDR3 is 11 residues long. J was trimmed by 4 bases and V by 8 bases; bases with no gene match: 4. CDR1 DFQATT and CDR2 SNEGSKA come from the germline V gene (reference sequence). The CDR3 reads CSTDRIYGYTF. CDR3 nucleotides: TGCAGTACGGACAGGATCTATGGCTACACCTTC.

The chain employs TRBV7-8 and TRBJ1-2; 7 nucleotides align to TRBD1. The length of the CDR3 is 14 residues. Germline V gene lookup returns CDR1 SGHVS and CDR2 FQNEAQ. After removal of 4 bases from V and 8 bases from J, the junction contained 10 bases not matched to a gene. CDR3 nucleotides: TGTGCCAGCAGCTCCGATAGACAGGGAAGGGGCTACACCTTC. This codes for CASSSDRQGRGYTF. Full variable domain (missing parts from reference TRBV7-8 and TRBJ1-2): GAGVSQSPRYKVAKRGQDVALRCDPISGHVSLFWYQQALGQGPEFLTYFQNEAQLDKSGLPSDRFFAERPEGSVSTLKIQRTQQEDSAVYLCASSSDRQGRGYTFGSGTRLTVV.

The sample holds many counts of this clone. V usage is TRBV7-2 and J usage is TRBJ1-1; D is perhaps TRBD1 (5 bases). Germline CDR1 reads SGHTA; CDR2 reads FQGNSA. Trimming removed 4 bases from V and 1 base from J, with 10 bases in between. This CDR3 is built from 14 residues. This chain's CDR3 is CASSSLGQNTEAFF. CDR3 nucleotide sequence: TGTGCCAGCAGCTCGCTAGGACAGAACACTGAAGCTTTCTTT.

V is TRBV10-3 and J is TRBJ1-4; D perhaps matches TRBD1 (5 bases). CDR3 length: 14 amino acids. The germline V gene has CDR1 ENHRY and CDR2 SYGVKD. V was clipped by 2 bases and J by 4 bases, with 8 bases between them. The CDR3 here is CAISEGGDNEKLFF. The DNA of the CDR3 is TGTGCCATCAGTGAGGGGGGGGATAATGAAAAACTGTTTTTT.

The chain recombines TRBV19 with TRBJ1-2, with D possibly TRBD1 on 5 matching bases. V was cut by 0 bases and J by 6 bases, with 8 bases left in between. CDR1 and CDR2 from the germline V gene are LNHDA and SQIVND (reference sequence). The CDR3 is made up of 13 amino acids. The CDR3 loop is CASSIDPRDGYTF. The CDR3 region has the DNA TGTGCCAGTAGTATAGACCCCAGGGATGGCTACACCTTC. The full variable domain, completed using reference TRBV19 and TRBJ1-2, is DGGITQSPKYLFRKEGQNVTLSCEQNLNHDAMYWYRQDPGQGLRLIYYSQIVNDFQKGDIAEGYSVSREKKESFPLTVTSAQKNPTAFYLCASSIDPRDGYTFGSGTRLTVV.

The V and J genes are TRBV9 and TRBJ2-3, with 11 bases fitting TRBD2. CDR3 length: 14 residues. The junction had 2 bases not matched to a gene; V was cut back by 2 bases and J by 6 bases. From germline, CDR1 is SGDLS and CDR2 YYNGEE. The CDR3, as DNA: TGTGCCAGCAGCGTTAGCGGGGGGGCGGATACGCAGTATTTT. Translated, it gives CASSVSGGADTQYF.

This clone was seen a few times. This chain joins TRBV28 and TRBJ2-1; D is perhaps TRBD1 (6 bases). Germline V gene sequence: CDR1 MDHEN, CDR2 SYDVKM. Trimming took off 6 bases at V and 0 bases at J, with 12 bases between the two ends. The CDR3 covers 15 residues. The CDR3: CASRLGQSSYNEQFF. The CDR3, as DNA: TGTGCCAGCAGGTTAGGACAGAGCTCCTACAATGAGCAGTTCTTC.

The rearrangement links TRBV4-1 to TRBJ2-1; TRBD2 agrees at 14 bases. This CDR3 region has 18 residues. V dropped 5 bases and J dropped 0; count of bases not matched to a gene: 6. The germline gives CDR1 MGHRA, CDR2 YSYEKL. The CDR3: CASSFGTSGGSSYNEQFF. CDR3 in DNA: TGCGCCAGCAGCTTTGGGACTAGCGGGGGTAGCTCCTACAATGAGCAGTTCTTC.

The chain couples TRBV7-2 to TRBJ2-1; TRBD2 matches at 8 bases. V lost 7 bases to trimming and J lost 0 bases; unmatched junction nucleotides: 14. The CDR3 is made up of 18 amino acids. Germline V gene lookup returns CDR1 SGHTA and CDR2 FQGNSA. The CDR3 nucleotides are TGTGCCAGCACCACTTGGGCTAGCGGGCCTAGCTCCTACAATGAGCAGTTCTTC. Its protein is CASTTWASGPSSYNEQFF. Full variable domain (rest looked up from reference TRBV7-2 and TRBJ2-1): GAGVSQSPSNKVTEKGKDVELRCDPISGHTALYWYRQSLGQGLEFLIYFQGNSAPDKSGLPSDRFSAERTGGSVSTLTIQRTQQEDSAVYLCASTTWASGPSSYNEQFFGPGTRLTVL.

The V call is TRBV5-4, the J call TRBJ2-3; D gene uncertain. Trimming removed 0 bases at V and 6 bases at J, with 14 bases between. The CDR3 has 15 residues. Germline CDR1 and CDR2: SGHNT and YYREEE (reference sequence). The CDR3 nucleotides are TGTGCCAGCAGCTTGGCCAACCCGGGTCGGGATACGCAGTATTTT. Protein product: CASSLANPGRDTQYF. Supplemented by reference TRBV5-4 and TRBJ2-3, the full variable domain reads ETGVTQSPTHLIKTRGQQVTLRCSSQSGHNTVSWYQQALGQGPQFIFQYYREEENGRGNFPPRFSGLQFPNYSSELNVNALELDDSALYLCASSLANPGRDTQYFGPGTRLTVL.

This clone was seen once. The chain employs TRBV7-3 and TRBJ2-7; 12 bases map to TRBD2. This CDR3 region has 15 residues. The V segment lost 4 bases and the J segment 7 bases; nucleotides outside the gene matches: 8. Germline lookup yields CDR1 SGHTA and CDR2 FQGTGA. This CDR3 is CASSSGLAGLEEQYF. CDR3 bases: TGTGCCAGCAGCTCGGGACTAGCGGGCCTTGAAGAGCAGTACTTC.